This TCR beta chain was sequenced for a study of CD8+CD57+ T cells in acquired aplastic anemia. Patients selected for sequencing had displayed CD8+CD57+ cell expansion by flow cytometry. Each patient had severe acquired aplastic anemia. Sampling of blood occurred while the patients had still received no therapy. Findings and limits, study-wide: Any difference that existed in CD8+ Simpson's diversity between patients and controls was not significant. Patients and controls shared just under 30 CD8+ CDR3 sequences, highly expressed in patients.

V was pared by 5 bases and J by 5 bases, with 8 bases of the junction left unmatched. From germline, CDR1 is SGHNT and CDR2 YENEEA. CDR3 length: 15 amino acids. Researchers used genomic DNA as the template to profile TCR beta VDJ and CDR3. MiXCR was run by TCRdb on the reads, yielding one entry per CDR3 protein. The repertoire holds 250,000 to 300,000 distinct CDR3 sequences, with approximately 58% as singletons. This clonotype was detected once. Its antigen is unknown. Sequenced: sorted CD4+, CD8+, or CD8+CD57+ T cells (not recorded which) from PBMCs. This sequence was found in a human donor with aplastic anemia. J is TRBJ2-5 and V is TRBV11-3, with 10 bases that match TRBD2. The CDR3 region has the DNA TGTGCCAGCAGCCAGACTAGCGGGTTTTCGGAGACCCAGTACTTC. Residues: CASSQTSGFSETQYF.